Listed here are 22 T cell receptor beta chains from one sample, sequenced in a study of control samples from healthy donors and cancer patients. TCRdb keeps only in-frame clones here, not all; method: immunoSEQ multiplex PCR. The data contain roughly 400,000 clones, more than 80% of them singletons. The material sequenced was PBMCs. These receptors were taken from a middle-aged man with head and neck cancer.

The chain is built from TRBV7-2 and TRBJ2-5, with D perhaps assigned TRBD1 or TRBD2 (5 bases each). The CDR3 is 16 amino acids. Trimming took 4 bases from V and 4 from J, leaving 19 bases between them. The germline V gene has CDR1 SGHTA and CDR2 FQGNSA. This CDR3 is CASSSLPPPGPETQYF. The CDR3 DNA sequence: TGTGCCAGCAGCTCCCTACCTCCACCGGGGCCAGAGACCCAGTACTTC. The full variable domain, completed using reference TRBV7-2 and TRBJ2-5, is GAGVSQSPSNKVTEKGKDVELRCDPISGHTALYWYRQSLGQGLEFLIYFQGNSAPDKSGLPSDRFSAERTGGSVSTLTIQRTQQEDSAVYLCASSSLPPPGPETQYFGPGTRLLVL.

The chain joins TRBV28 to TRBJ1-2; TRBD1 might be the D (5 bases). V was pared by 7 bases and J by 4 bases, with 16 bases between. From germline, CDR1 is MDHEN and CDR2 SYDVKM. The CDR3 extends over 14 amino acids. In nucleotides, the CDR3 is TGTGCCAGCATCCCTCCAGGGCCTCTCTATGGCTACACCTTC. This codes for CASIPPGPLYGYTF.

This clone appeared a few times. The CDR3: CASSLLGQSSGNTIYF. CDR3 nucleotides: TGTGCCAGCAGCTTGCTTGGACAGAGCTCTGGAAACACCATATATTTT. The V call is TRBV5-6, the J call TRBJ1-3, with D possibly TRBD1 on 6 matching bases. The length of the CDR3 is 16 residues. Deletions cut 1 base from V and 0 bases from J, with 11 bases between. Germline V gene data show CDR1 as SGHDT and CDR2 as YYEEEE.

This clone was seen a few times. The genes are TRBV4-2 and TRBJ1-2; tentatively, D is TRBD1 (5 bases). V lost 1 base and J lost 8, with 17 bases in between. Germline CDR1 reads LGHNA; CDR2 reads YNFKEQ. The CDR3 runs 15 residues. CDR3 nucleotide sequence: TGTGCCAGCAGCCAAGTGGTCGGGGGTCCCGTCGGCTACACCTTC. Amino acid sequence: CASSQVVGGPVGYTF.

V and J are TRBV5-5 and TRBJ2-7; D is unclear. The CDR3 length is 14 residues. Trimming pared 3 bases from V and 1 base from J, leaving 11 bases between. CDR1 SGHKS and CDR2 YYEKEE come from the germline V gene (reference sequence). The CDR3 loop is CASSWDVNSYEQYF. In nucleotides, the CDR3 is TGTGCCAGCAGCTGGGATGTGAATTCCTACGAGCAGTACTTC.

The V gene is TRBV5-5, the J gene TRBJ2-2, with D perhaps TRBD1 (7 bases). Looked up from germline, CDR1 is SGHKS and CDR2 is YYEKEE (reference sequence). The V and J ends lost 3 bases and 4 bases respectively, with 16 bases between them. The CDR3 has 16 amino acids. CDR3 sequence: CASSSNRQGGTGELFF. The DNA of the CDR3 is TGTGCCAGCAGCTCAAACCGACAGGGAGGCACCGGGGAGCTGTTTTTT.

V is TRBV5-5 and J is TRBJ2-7, with 9 bases aligning to TRBD1. The CDR3 is 15 amino acids. Germline CDR1 reads SGHKS; CDR2 reads YYEKEE (reference sequence). V lost 0 bases and J lost 3; bases outside the gene matches: 4. CDR3 loop: CASSLGTGADYEQYF. CDR3 in DNA: TGTGCCAGCAGCTTGGGGACAGGGGCAGACTACGAGCAGTACTTC.

V is TRBV5-1 and J is TRBJ2-5; no reliable D call. The CDR3 runs 13 residues. Trimming took off 1 base at V and 4 bases at J, with 8 bases between the two ends. Looked up from germline, CDR1 is SGHRS and CDR2 is YFSETQ. The CDR3 sequence is CASSLSARETQYF. CDR3 nucleotide sequence: TGCGCCAGCAGCTTGTCGGCAAGAGAGACCCAGTACTTC. Full variable domain (remainder filled in from reference TRBV5-1 and TRBJ2-5): KAGVTQTPRYLIKTRGQQVTLSCSPISGHRSVSWYQQTPGQGLQFLFEYFSETQRNKGNFPGRFSGRQFSNSRSEMNVSTLELGDSALYLCASSLSARETQYFGPGTRLLVL.

This sequence joins TRBV7-8 and TRBJ2-1; 12 nucleotides align to TRBD2. CDR1 and CDR2 (germline): SGHVS, FQNEAQ. The CDR3 sequence is 15 residues long. The trim removed 7 bases at V and 9 bases at J, leaving 10 bases unmatched. In nucleotides, the CDR3 is TGTGCCAGCACCGTTCTAGCGGGAGGGCCTCGTGAGCAGTTCTTC. Protein sequence: CASTVLAGGPREQFF. Full variable domain (outside the CDR3, taken from reference TRBV7-8 and TRBJ2-1): GAGVSQSPRYKVAKRGQDVALRCDPISGHVSLFWYQQALGQGPEFLTYFQNEAQLDKSGLPSDRFFAERPEGSVSTLKIQRTQQEDSAVYLCASTVLAGGPREQFFGPGTRLTVL.

This chain joins TRBV11-1 and TRBJ1-6; maybe TRBD1 (5 bases). This CDR3 is 13 amino acids long. V was clipped by 5 bases and J by 4 bases, with 6 bases between them. Germline CDR1 reads SGHAT; CDR2 reads FQDESV (reference sequence). The CDR3 DNA reads as TGTGCCAGCAGCGGGGGGTATAATTCACCCCTCCACTTT. Protein: CASSGGYNSPLHF.

This clone was found once. CDR3 loop: CASSLSATASGANVLTF. The CDR3 bases are TGTGCCAGCAGTTTATCTGCGACAGCCTCTGGGGCCAACGTCCTGACTTTC. V gene TRBV27 combines with J gene TRBJ2-6; D possibly corresponds to TRBD1 (5 bases). V lost 0 bases and J lost 0, with 9 bases in between. The CDR3 is made up of 17 amino acids. CDR1 MNHEY and CDR2 SMNVEV come from the germline V gene (reference sequence).

The V gene is TRBV27, the J gene TRBJ2-1; the D is unclear. Trimming stripped 4 bases from V and 2 bases from J, with 9 bases between. Per germline, CDR1 MNHEY and CDR2 SMNVEV (reference sequence). This CDR3 spans 14 amino acids. DNA for the CDR3: TGTGCCAGCAGTTCTGTGGGCCCCTACAATGAGCAGTTCTTC. Translation gives CASSSVGPYNEQFF.

The chain uses TRBV10-2 and TRBJ1-4; D remains ambiguous. Deletions cut 2 bases from V and 8 bases from J, with 9 bases between. Germline CDR1 reads WSHSY; CDR2 reads SAAADI. The CDR3 has 13 amino acids. The CDR3 nucleotides are TGCGCCAGCAGTGAGGGAGGTGGGGAAAAACTGTTTTTT. Protein: CASSEGGGEKLFF.

The chain carries TRBV7-8 and TRBJ2-1, with TRBD2 identical over 10 bases. Germline CDR1 reads SGHVS; CDR2 reads FQNEAQ. V was clipped by 11 bases and J by 4 bases; unmatched bases: 8. This CDR3 spans 14 amino acids. Written as DNA, the CDR3 is TGTGCCGGCGCTCAGCGGGGGGGTTACAATGAGCAGTTCTTC. It codes for CAGAQRGGYNEQFF.

The gene calls are TRBV12-3 or TRBV12-4 and TRBJ2-5, with a tentative D call TRBD1 (6 bases). The germline V and J ends were trimmed by 10 bases and 1 base, with 13 bases remaining between them. This CDR3 is built from 13 residues. CDR3 residues: CATKRDTQETQYF. The CDR3 bases are TGTGCCACTAAAAGGGACACCCAAGAGACCCAGTACTTC.

This rearrangement joins TRBV12-3 or TRBV12-4 to TRBJ1-4; D is unclear. The CDR3 has 13 residues. V was pared by 2 bases and J by 10 bases, with 11 bases between. In DNA form, the CDR3 reads TGTGCCAGCAGTTTACTTATGGGAGGAAAACTGTTTTTT. The encoded protein is CASSLLMGGKLFF.

The chain couples TRBV9 to TRBJ2-3; 13 bases map to TRBD2. Germline V gene data show CDR1 as SGDLS and CDR2 as YYNGEE. CDR3 length: 17 amino acids. V was clipped by 0 bases and J by 1 base; unmatched bases: 2. The CDR3 here is CASSVAGTSGGTDTQYF. The DNA for the CDR3 is TGTGCCAGCAGCGTAGCTGGGACTAGCGGGGGCACAGATACGCAGTATTTT.

J is TRBJ2-7 and V is TRBV28; 11 bases agree with TRBD2. Germline V gene data show CDR1 as MDHEN and CDR2 as SYDVKM. The CDR3 sequence is 13 residues long. V shed 11 bases and J 1 base; nucleotides not matched to a gene: 4. CDR3 sequence reads: CAAGTSGSYEQYF. The DNA for the CDR3 is TGTGCCGCCGGGACTAGCGGTTCCTACGAGCAGTACTTC.

J is TRBJ1-1 and V is TRBV2, with D possibly matching TRBD1 (5 bases). The CDR3 spans 13 residues. V was pared by 7 bases and J by 8 bases, with 17 bases between. Germline-derived CDR1 and CDR2 are SNHLY and FYNNEI. The CDR3 nucleotides are TGTGCCAGCACTAAAGACGCGGGGGTAGAAGCTTTCTTT. Translating gives CASTKDAGVEAFF.

The rearrangement links TRBV27 to TRBJ2-3, with D hard to call. The V gene lost 6 bases and the J gene lost 2 bases, with 12 bases spanning the gap. Germline V gene lookup returns CDR1 MNHEY and CDR2 SMNVEV (reference sequence). This CDR3 spans 14 amino acids. DNA for the CDR3: TGTGCCAGCAGCCCTATTAGCTACACAGATACGCAGTATTTT. The encoded protein is CASSPISYTDTQYF.

The V call is TRBV30, the J call TRBJ1-2, with D possibly matching TRBD1 (5 bases). This CDR3 has 13 amino acids. Germline V gene data show CDR1 as GTSNPN and CDR2 as SVGIG (reference sequence). V lost 3 bases and J lost 7, with 15 bases in between. Here the CDR3 reads CAWSAGRVGGYTF. The CDR3 DNA sequence: TGTGCCTGGAGCGCCGGCAGGGTTGGTGGCTACACCTTC.

The rearrangement links TRBV18 to TRBJ2-4; TRBD2 matches 7 bases. The junction had 3 bases not matched to a gene; V was cut back by 1 base and J by 6 bases. This CDR3 comprises 14 residues. Germline CDR1 is KGHSH and CDR2 is LQKENI. In DNA, the CDR3 is TGTGCCAGCTCACCACTAGCGGGTGGAAACATTCAGTACTTC. Amino acid sequence: CASSPLAGGNIQYF.